Below are 27 T cell receptor beta chains sequenced from a single sample in a study of blood T cell repertoires in COVID-19. TCRdb's table, derived via immunoSEQ multiplex PCR, lists solely in-frame clones and lacks some. The table shows more than 55,000 clones, with about 78% occurring only once. Specimen: peripheral blood. The receptor set was obtained from an elderly man with active or convalescent COVID-19.

The V call is TRBV19, the J call TRBJ2-2; D uncertain. There are 13 residues in the CDR3. V was pared by 9 bases and J by 4 bases, with 12 bases between. Germline V CDR1 and CDR2: LNHDA, SQIVND (reference sequence). CDR3 sequence reads: CASRYPLTGELFF. The CDR3 DNA sequence: TGTGCCAGCAGATATCCCCTCACCGGGGAGCTGTTTTTT.

In its sample, this clone was seen a few times. In DNA form, the CDR3 reads TGTGCCATCAGTGAGGAGTACAGGGAAGAGACCCAGTACTTC. The encoded protein is CAISEEYREETQYF. The chain is built from TRBV10-3 and TRBJ2-5, with D maybe TRBD1 (6 bases). V was pared by 2 bases and J by 3 bases, with 10 bases between. CDR1 is ENHRY, CDR2 SYGVKD, per germline. CDR3 size: 14 residues.

V is TRBV5-1 and J is TRBJ2-7; 7 positions agree with TRBD2. Per germline, CDR1 SGHRS and CDR2 YFSETQ. Trimming removed 3 bases from V and 2 bases from J; junction bases left unmatched: 8. This CDR3 contains 15 residues. CDR3 residues: CASSWGDYGPYEQYF. The CDR3 region has the DNA TGCGCCAGCAGCTGGGGGGACTACGGTCCCTACGAGCAGTACTTC.

The V gene is TRBV29-1, the J gene TRBJ1-1; the match to TRBD1 covers 8 bases. Germline V lookup: CDR1 SQVTM, CDR2 ANQGSEA. CDR3 length: 12 residues. Trimming at V came to 6 bases and at J to 4 bases, leaving 4 bases not matched to a gene. The CDR3 DNA sequence: TGCAGCGTCTCTCAGGGGGCCACTGAAGCTTTCTTT. Amino acids: CSVSQGATEAFF.

The table lists this clone with a count of one. The chain has TRBV27 and TRBJ2-1; 7 bases fit TRBD2. Germline trimming cut 0 bases from V and 3 bases from J; bases unmatched to any gene: 2. Germline assignment: CDR1 MNHEY and CDR2 SMNVEV (reference sequence). The CDR3 is made up of 15 amino acids. CDR3 amino acids: CASSLSGRRYNEQFF. The CDR3 DNA sequence: TGTGCCAGCAGTTTATCCGGGAGGCGCTACAATGAGCAGTTCTTC.

The V and J genes are TRBV4-1 and TRBJ2-4, with D perhaps TRBD1 (6 bases). Germline assignment: CDR1 MGHRA and CDR2 YSYEKL. This CDR3 has 14 residues. V was trimmed by 2 bases and J by 13 bases, leaving 18 bases between them. CDR3 coding DNA: TGCGCCAGCAGCCAACCAACGCAGGGGCCTTCCCAGTACTTC. Encoded protein: CASSQPTQGPSQYF.

The chain carries TRBV18 and TRBJ2-7; D remains ambiguous. The CDR3 has 12 amino acids. CDR1 is KGHSH, CDR2 LQKENI, per germline. Trimming took off 5 bases at V and 3 bases at J, with 8 bases between the two ends. The CDR3 sequence: CASSSRVYEQYF. The CDR3 region has the DNA TGTGCCAGCTCATCCCGGGTCTACGAGCAGTACTTC.

The chain couples TRBV28 to TRBJ1-4; D remains unclear. Trimming cost V 1 base and J 5 bases, with 11 bases left between them. This CDR3 has 15 residues. CDR1 and CDR2 from the germline V gene are MDHEN and SYDVKM. The CDR3 DNA reads TGTGCCAGCAGTTTATTGGGGAGACCCAATGAAAAACTGTTTTTT. Translation: CASSLLGRPNEKLFF.

This clone was seen a handful of times. The chain couples TRBV14 to TRBJ2-5; no clear D. The germline V gene has CDR1 SGHDN and CDR2 FVKESK. CDR3 length: 13 residues. The germline V and J ends were trimmed by 2 bases and 1 base, with 5 bases remaining between them. The CDR3 DNA reads TGTGCCAGCAGCCAAAACAGCCAAGAGACCCAGTACTTC. It yields the protein CASSQNSQETQYF. Complete variable domain (other parts from reference TRBV14 and TRBJ2-5): EAGVTQFPSHSVIEKGQTVTLRCDPISGHDNLYWYRRVMGKEIKFLLHFVKESKQDESGMPNNRFLAERTGGTYSTLKVQPAELEDSGVYFCASSQNSQETQYFGPGTRLLVL.

The J gene is TRBJ2-7, the V gene TRBV7-8, with 7 bases that match TRBD1. The ends lost 1 base at V and 1 base at J; junction bases unmatched: 7. Germline lookup yields CDR1 SGHVS and CDR2 FQNEAQ. The CDR3 covers 16 residues. The CDR3 protein is CASSLDQGDRSYEQYF. The CDR3 region has the DNA TGTGCCAGCAGCTTAGACCAGGGGGATAGGTCCTACGAGCAGTACTTC.

The chain recombines TRBV29-1 with TRBJ2-1, with a tentative D call TRBD1 (5 bases). The CDR3 covers 14 residues. V dropped 8 bases and J dropped 0 bases, with 14 bases sitting between them. Germline loops: CDR1 SQVTM, CDR2 ANQGSEA. The CDR3 DNA reads TGCAGCACTTGGACACCGAACTCCTACAATGAGCAGTTCTTC. Its protein is CSTWTPNSYNEQFF.

This sequence joins TRBV5-8 and TRBJ2-2, with D perhaps TRBD2 (6 bases). V was shortened by 2 bases and J by 4 bases, with 12 bases between the two germline ends. Germline CDR1 reads SGHTS; CDR2 reads YDEGEE. The CDR3 totals 15 residues. CDR3 DNA sequence: TGTGCCAGCAGCTTCGGAGGGGCTGTCACCGGGGAGCTGTTTTTT. Amino acids: CASSFGGAVTGELFF.

Many counts were recorded for this clone. The chain uses TRBV4-2 and TRBJ2-2; 12 nucleotides align to TRBD2. The J segment lost 4 bases and the V segment lost 2 bases, leaving 5 bases of the junction unmatched. Germline CDR1 reads LGHNA; CDR2 reads YNFKEQ. CDR3 length: 17 residues. The chain's CDR3 is CASSQPSGGAGTGELFF. Here the CDR3 DNA reads TGTGCCAGCAGCCAACCTAGCGGGGGGGCTGGCACCGGGGAGCTGTTTTTT.

A single count supports this clone. The chain links TRBV5-1 to TRBJ2-1, with TRBD2 matching over 10 bases. The CDR3 loop spans 15 amino acids. Losses at the gene ends were 0 bases for V and 3 bases for J; bases not matched to a gene: 0. The germline V gene has CDR1 SGHRS and CDR2 YFSETQ. Here the CDR3 reads CASSLASGGYNEQFF. The CDR3 region has the DNA TGCGCCAGCAGCTTGGCTAGCGGGGGCTACAATGAGCAGTTCTTC.

The chain recombines TRBV9 with TRBJ1-2; D is unresolved. Trimming removed 4 bases from V and 2 bases from J, with 15 bases in between. Germline V gene lookup returns CDR1 SGDLS and CDR2 YYNGEE. The CDR3 has 15 amino acids. CDR3 residues: CASSPTPGGNYGYTF. The CDR3 DNA sequence: TGTGCCAGCAGCCCAACACCAGGAGGGAACTATGGCTACACCTTC.

The chain couples TRBV5-1 to TRBJ1-4, with D unresolved. V shed 4 bases and J shed 7 bases, with 14 bases lying between them. From germline, CDR1 is SGHRS and CDR2 YFSETQ. CDR3 size: 14 residues. The CDR3 coding sequence is TGCGCCAGCAGCGTCCTAGAGGCGGGTGAAAAACTGTTTTTT. Translation gives CASSVLEAGEKLFF.

V and J are TRBV18 and TRBJ2-7, with 8 bases aligning to TRBD1. The junction had 6 bases not matched to a gene; V was cut back by 6 bases and J by 5 bases. The CDR3 has 13 residues. From germline, CDR1 is KGHSH and CDR2 LQKENI. Written as DNA, the CDR3 is TGTGCCAGCTCTCGAGGACAGGGAGACGAGCAGTACTTC. It translates to CASSRGQGDEQYF.

This clone showed up just once. The chain links TRBV9 to TRBJ2-3, with 11 positions matching TRBD2. The CDR3 is 16 residues long. The germline CDR1 and CDR2 sequences are SGDLS and YYNGEE. The V segment lost 4 bases and the J segment 3 bases; nucleotides outside the gene matches: 7. The CDR3 nucleotides read TGTGCCAGCAGCCACGCACTAGCGGGAGTTACAGATACGCAGTATTTT. Translated: CASSHALAGVTDTQYF.

This rearrangement joins TRBV30 to TRBJ2-4; a possible D gene is TRBD1 (5 bases). Germline CDR1 GTSNPN, CDR2 SVGIG (reference sequence). This CDR3 spans 11 amino acids. Deletions cut 0 bases from V and 9 bases from J, with 6 bases between. The CDR3 bases are TGTGCCTGGAGTGTAACAGGCATTCAGTACTTC. This translates into CAWSVTGIQYF.

This chain joins TRBV10-3 and TRBJ1-1; D is unresolved. CDR1 ENHRY and CDR2 SYGVKD come from the germline V gene. This CDR3 has 12 residues. V lost 7 bases and J 6 bases, leaving 12 bases between the germline ends. CDR3 residues: CAIKRTDAEAFF. The CDR3 DNA follows: TGTGCCATCAAGAGGACTGATGCTGAAGCTTTCTTT.

The chain's CDR3 is CASSADSFNEKLFF. CDR3 bases: TGTGCCAGCAGTGCGGACAGCTTTAATGAAAAACTGTTTTTT. J is TRBJ1-4 and V is TRBV2, with D tentatively TRBD1 (6 bases). Between the trimmed V and J ends, which lost 4 bases and 4 bases, there was a span of 10 bases. The CDR3 has 14 amino acids. The germline gives CDR1 SNHLY, CDR2 FYNNEI.

This sequence joins TRBV12-3 or TRBV12-4 and TRBJ2-1; a possible D gene is TRBD2 (5 bases). Trimming pared 7 bases from V and 13 bases from J, leaving 14 bases between. This CDR3 has 11 residues. In nucleotides, the CDR3 is TGTGCCAGCATAGGAAGAGGGCACCAGTTCTTC. Translated, it gives CASIGRGHQFF.

J is TRBJ1-6 and V is TRBV6-6; D perhaps matches TRBD1 (6 bases). The CDR3 length is 16 residues. The germline V gene has CDR1 MNHNY and CDR2 SVGAGI (reference sequence). Trimming pared 2 bases from V and 11 bases from J, leaving 19 bases between. The CDR3 protein is CASSYIQGSYSAPLHF. In DNA form, the CDR3 reads TGTGCCAGCAGTTACATACAGGGCTCTTACTCCGCACCCCTCCACTTT.

The CDR3 spells CASSLGVSGTNEQFF. In DNA form, the CDR3 reads TGTGCCAGCAGCTTGGGGGTTAGCGGGACCAATGAGCAGTTCTTC. This sequence joins TRBV5-5 and TRBJ2-1; 8 positions match TRBD2. Germline CDR1 is SGHKS and CDR2 is YYEKEE (reference sequence). Trimming removed 0 bases from V and 6 bases from J; junction bases left unmatched: 5. The CDR3 contains 15 residues.

The V call is TRBV25-1, the J call TRBJ2-1, with a tentative D call TRBD2 (6 bases). Looked up from germline, CDR1 is MGHDK and CDR2 is SYGVNS. Trimming pared 7 bases from V and 3 bases from J, leaving 16 bases between. This CDR3 is built from 15 residues. CDR3 DNA sequence: TGTGCCAGCATCTCAACTAGCCGGATCTACAATGAGCAGTTCTTC. As protein: CASISTSRIYNEQFF. Full variable domain (remainder filled in from reference TRBV25-1 and TRBJ2-1): EADIYQTPRYLVIGTGKKITLECSQTMGHDKMYWYQQDPGMELHLIHYSYGVNSTEKGDLSSESTVSRIRTEHFPLTLESARPSHTSQYLCASISTSRIYNEQFFGPGTRLTVL.

J is TRBJ1-1 and V is TRBV11-1, with D tentatively TRBD1 (5 bases). Germline V lookup: CDR1 SGHAT, CDR2 FQDESV (reference sequence). The CDR3 runs to 15 residues. V was trimmed by 1 base and J by 4 bases, leaving 13 bases between them. CDR3 DNA: TGTGCCAGCAGCTTAGATTGGGGCGCAGCCACTGAAGCTTTCTTT. As protein: CASSLDWGAATEAFF.

The V gene is TRBV2, the J gene TRBJ1-5, with D maybe TRBD1 (5 bases). CDR3 size: 13 residues. Germline CDR1 reads SNHLY; CDR2 reads FYNNEI. Trimming took 5 bases from V and 4 from J, leaving 9 bases between them. CDR3 DNA: TGTGCCAGCAGTTGGGGGGTTAATCAGCCCCAGCATTTT. Translation gives CASSWGVNQPQHF.